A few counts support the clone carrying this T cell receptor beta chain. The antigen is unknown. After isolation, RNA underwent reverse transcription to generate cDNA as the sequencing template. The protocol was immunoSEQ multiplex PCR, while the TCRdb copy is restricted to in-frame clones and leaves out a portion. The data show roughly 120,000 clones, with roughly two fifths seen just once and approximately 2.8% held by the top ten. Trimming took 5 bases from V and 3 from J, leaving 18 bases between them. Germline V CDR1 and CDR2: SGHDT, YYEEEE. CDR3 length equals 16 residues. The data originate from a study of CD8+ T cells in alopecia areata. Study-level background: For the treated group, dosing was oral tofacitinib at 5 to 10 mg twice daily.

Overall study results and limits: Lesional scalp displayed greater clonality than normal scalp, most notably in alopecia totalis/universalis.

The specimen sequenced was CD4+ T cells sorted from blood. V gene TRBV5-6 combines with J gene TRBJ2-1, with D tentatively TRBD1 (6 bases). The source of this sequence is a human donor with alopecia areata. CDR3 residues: CASSSNTGRIYNEQFF. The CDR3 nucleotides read TGTGCCAGCAGTTCCAATACAGGGCGGATCTACAATGAGCAGTTCTTC.